These 27 T cell receptor beta chains were sequenced from one sample in a study of neurological immune-mediated disorders. MiXCR was run by TCRdb on the 5' RACE reads, yielding one entry per CDR3 protein. The sample holds about 60,000 distinct CDR3 sequences, approximately 11% seen once. Described time point: longitudinal time-point 1 (baseline). Source material: PBMCs. The receptors were gathered from a male donor with HTLV-1-associated myelopathy (HAM/TSP).

This clonotype was seen once. Here the CDR3 reads CASNPGPLNRHQHF. As DNA, the CDR3 is TGTGCCAGCAACCCAGGGCCATTGAATCGGCACCAGCATTTT. The rearrangement joins TRBV12-3 or TRBV12-4 to TRBJ1-5; tentatively, D is TRBD1 (5 bases). The CDR3 totals 14 residues. V lost 7 bases to trimming and J lost 12 bases, with 22 bases between them.

In its sample, this clonotype was seen many times. The V gene is TRBV4-2, the J gene TRBJ1-2; D possibly corresponds to TRBD1 (5 bases). V lost 0 bases and J lost 10, with 9 bases in between. This CDR3 has 12 amino acids. The germline V gene has CDR1 LGHNA and CDR2 YNFKEQ. The CDR3 sequence: CASSQDRQSYTF. The CDR3 DNA is TGTGCCAGCAGCCAAGATCGACAGTCCTACACCTTC.

This sequence joins TRBV6-2 or TRBV6-3 and TRBJ1-1; TRBD1 agrees at 8 bases. Germline V gene data show CDR1 as MNHEY and CDR2 as SVGEGT. CDR3 size: 17 residues. J was trimmed by 0 bases and V by 3 bases; bases with no gene match: 9. The CDR3 region is CASSYFGTGGLNTEAFF. DNA for the CDR3: TGTGCCAGCAGTTATTTCGGAACAGGGGGATTGAACACTGAAGCTTTCTTT.

The sample holds many counts of this clonotype. The chain has TRBV20-1 and TRBJ2-6, with a weak D call TRBD2 (6 bases). This CDR3 is 15 amino acids long. Trimming took 2 bases from V and 0 from J, leaving 8 bases between them. The germline gives CDR1 DFQATT, CDR2 SNEGSKA (reference sequence). In nucleotides, the CDR3 is TGCAGTGCTAGATCCGGGAGCTCTGGGGCCAACGTCCTGACTTTC. Protein product: CSARSGSSGANVLTF.

There are a few counts of this clonotype. The chain has TRBV5-1 and TRBJ2-7; tentatively, D is TRBD1 (6 bases). The CDR3 extends over 15 amino acids. Germline assignment: CDR1 SGHRS and CDR2 YFSETQ. The germline V and J ends were trimmed by 0 bases and 0 bases, with 10 bases remaining between them. This CDR3 is CASSLGWDTSYEQYF. Here the CDR3 DNA reads TGCGCCAGCAGCTTGGGGTGGGACACCTCCTACGAGCAGTACTTC.

In its sample, this clonotype was seen many times. The chain is built from TRBV12-3 or TRBV12-4 and TRBJ2-3; D is possibly TRBD1 (6 bases). V was cut by 6 bases and J by 2 bases, with 12 bases left in between. The CDR3 extends over 14 amino acids. The CDR3 nucleotides read TGTGCCAGCAGACCTGACAGGTTCACAGATACGCAGTATTTT. This sequence encodes CASRPDRFTDTQYF.

This clonotype was recorded at least ten times. This chain joins TRBV7-2 and TRBJ2-1, with no clear D. Germline CDR1 SGHTA, CDR2 FQGNSA. This CDR3 has 12 residues. V was trimmed by 2 bases and J by 9 bases, leaving 8 bases between them. This CDR3 reads CASSLIATEQFF. In DNA, the CDR3 is TGTGCCAGCAGCTTAATCGCTACTGAGCAGTTCTTC.

For this clonotype: Since a much larger clone is just one base distant, this may be a read error. V usage is TRBV18 and J usage is TRBJ2-7; perhaps TRBD2 as D (5 bases). CDR1 and CDR2 (germline): KGHSH, LQKENI. The CDR3 runs to 15 residues. The CDR3 DNA reads as TGTGCCAGCTCACCCCTTCCGAGGGATTCGTACGAGCAGCACTTC. It codes for CASSPLPRDSYEQHF.

At least ten counts were recorded for this clonotype. This sequence joins TRBV5-1 and TRBJ2-2; D call uncertain. CDR3 length: 15 residues. Looked up from germline, CDR1 is SGHRS and CDR2 is YFSETQ. The V end lost 0 bases, the J end lost 0 bases, and 6 bases lay between the germline ends. The CDR3 sequence is CASSLGGSNTGELFF. The DNA of the CDR3 is TGCGCCAGCAGCTTGGGAGGATCGAACACCGGGGAGCTGTTTTTT. The variable domain in full, with the rest retrieved from reference TRBV5-1 and TRBJ2-2, is KAGVTQTPRYLIKTRGQQVTLSCSPISGHRSVSWYQQTPGQGLQFLFEYFSETQRNKGNFPGRFSGRQFSNSRSEMNVSTLELGDSALYLCASSLGGSNTGELFFGEGSRLTVL.

The gene calls are TRBV6-5 and TRBJ1-1; weak D call: TRBD1 (6 bases). The germline V gene has CDR1 MNHEY and CDR2 SVGAGI. V was trimmed by 2 bases and J by 4 bases, leaving 14 bases between them. CDR3 length: 15 amino acids. As DNA, the CDR3 is TGTGCCAGCAGTTACGGGGGCAGCGAAGTCACTGAAGCTTTCTTT. It encodes CASSYGGSEVTEAFF.

The rearrangement links TRBV10-3 to TRBJ2-3; D possibly corresponds to TRBD2 (6 bases). Trimming took off 3 bases at V and 0 bases at J, with 22 bases between the two ends. Germline-derived CDR1 and CDR2 are ENHRY and SYGVKD. The CDR3 loop spans 19 amino acids. CDR3 sequence (DNA): TGTGCCATCAGTGACCCACTAGGTGTGGGGAGGATTAGCACAGATACGCAGTATTTT. It is translated as CAISDPLGVGRISTDTQYF.

The sample holds many counts of this clonotype. The gene calls are TRBV5-1 and TRBJ2-3; TRBD2 might be the D (5 bases). The germline V gene has CDR1 SGHRS and CDR2 YFSETQ. Deletions cut 1 base from V and 2 bases from J, with 8 bases between. The CDR3 length is 14 residues. As DNA, the CDR3 is TGCGCCAGCAGCTTGCGGGAATCCACAGATACGCAGTATTTT. It specifies CASSLRESTDTQYF.

This clonotype was seen ten or more times. V is TRBV20-1 and J is TRBJ2-3, with 9 nucleotides matching TRBD1. Losses at the gene ends were 1 base for V and 5 bases for J; bases not matched to a gene: 1. From germline, CDR1 is DFQATT and CDR2 SNEGSKA (reference sequence). The CDR3 has 13 residues. The CDR3 DNA sequence: TGCAGTGCTAGAGGACAGGGGGAAGATACGCAGTATTTT. Its protein is CSARGQGEDTQYF.

This clonotype was counted a few times. The rearrangement joins TRBV18 to TRBJ1-5, with no clear D. V was shortened by 1 base and J by 2 bases, with 6 bases between the two germline ends. This CDR3 spans 14 amino acids. Germline CDR1 and CDR2: KGHSH and LQKENI. CDR3 loop: CASSPQRGNQPQHF. CDR3 nucleotide sequence: TGTGCCAGCTCACCACAACGTGGCAATCAGCCCCAGCATTTT.

This clonotype showed up many times. The gene calls are TRBV9 and TRBJ2-1, with 7 positions matching TRBD2. This CDR3 is built from 17 residues. Per the germline V gene, CDR1 is SGDLS and CDR2 is YYNGEE. V shed 0 bases, J shed 9 bases, and the junction held 15 bases outside the gene matches. CDR3 residues: CASSVEGLREDVGEQFF. Here the CDR3 DNA reads TGTGCCAGCAGCGTAGAGGGACTAAGAGAGGATGTAGGTGAGCAGTTCTTC.

This clonotype has at least ten counts. The chain has TRBV7-2 and TRBJ2-2; D gene ambiguous. The germline V and J ends were trimmed by 5 bases and 4 bases, with 17 bases remaining between them. The CDR3 covers 16 residues. Germline CDR1 SGHTA, CDR2 FQGNSA. The CDR3 here is CASSPSPGRSTGELFF. The CDR3 region has the DNA TGTGCCAGCAGCCCTAGTCCAGGTCGAAGCACCGGGGAGCTGTTTTTT.

This clonotype was seen ten or more times. The V gene is TRBV5-1, the J gene TRBJ2-7; D perhaps matches TRBD1 (5 bases). The germline CDR1 and CDR2 sequences are SGHRS and YFSETQ. V was shortened by 0 bases and J by 2 bases, with 18 bases between the two germline ends. CDR3 length: 17 residues. CDR3 protein: CASSLEPVSQGAYEQYF. The CDR3 bases are TGCGCCAGCAGCTTGGAGCCCGTCTCCCAGGGCGCCTACGAGCAGTACTTC.

This clonotype was seen many times. The J gene is TRBJ2-3, the V gene TRBV6-5, with D uncertain. The V and J ends lost 6 bases and 5 bases respectively, with 12 bases between them. CDR3 length equals 13 residues. Germline CDR1 is MNHEY and CDR2 is SVGAGI. The CDR3 sequence is CASSNRVGDTQYF. As DNA, the CDR3 is TGTGCCAGCAGCAACCGCGTGGGAGATACGCAGTATTTT.

Many counts were recorded for this clonotype. The chain carries TRBV28 and TRBJ1-5, with D unclear. The CDR3 runs to 15 residues. In germline, CDR1 is MDHEN, CDR2 SYDVKM. V shed 9 bases and J shed 0 bases, with 15 bases lying between them. CDR3 DNA: TGTGCCAGTCAGGTTGGGCCTTATAGCAATCAGCCCCAGCATTTT. It specifies CASQVGPYSNQPQHF.

This clonotype was detected ten times or more. The chain recombines TRBV2 with TRBJ2-1; 7 bases map to TRBD2. The J segment lost 7 bases and the V segment lost 3 bases, leaving 12 bases of the junction unmatched. This CDR3 is built from 16 residues. Germline V gene lookup returns CDR1 SNHLY and CDR2 FYNNEI. The CDR3 region is CASSDYPSGVSNEQFF. The CDR3, as DNA: TGTGCCAGCAGTGACTATCCTAGCGGAGTATCGAATGAGCAGTTCTTC.

This clonotype was detected only a few times. The CDR3 bases are TGCAGTGCTCTTTCCCACGGTATAGCTAACTATGGCTACACCTTC. Its protein is CSALSHGIANYGYTF. The J gene is TRBJ1-2, the V gene TRBV20-1, with D unclear. The CDR3 runs 15 residues. Per the germline V gene, CDR1 is DFQATT and CDR2 is SNEGSKA (reference sequence). Trimming left V 5 bases short and J 0 bases short, with 16 bases between.

At least ten counts were recorded for this clonotype. The chain has TRBV29-1 and TRBJ2-7, with 10 positions matching TRBD1. The CDR3 totals 13 residues. Per the germline V gene, CDR1 is SQVTM and CDR2 is ANQGSEA. V gave up 3 bases and J gave up 6 bases; unmatched junction bases: 5. CDR3 protein: CSVDGQGGSEQYF. The CDR3 bases are TGCAGCGTTGACGGACAGGGGGGCTCCGAGCAGTACTTC.

Within the sample, this clonotype is medium-sized. The CDR3, as DNA: TGTGCCAGCAGCCAAGAGAGCTTACAGGGGAACTATGGCTACACCTTC. Translated, it gives CASSQESLQGNYGYTF. The chain recombines TRBV3-1 with TRBJ1-2; 7 positions agree with TRBD1. Germline CDR1 and CDR2: LGHDT and YNNKEL (reference sequence). This CDR3 contains 16 residues. The V gene end was trimmed by 0 bases and the J gene end by 2 bases; junction bases not matched to a gene: 6.

This clonotype has at least ten counts. The V call is TRBV20-1, the J call TRBJ1-2, with D perhaps matching TRBD1 (5 bases). Germline-derived CDR1 and CDR2 are DFQATT and SNEGSKA (reference sequence). Trimming cost V 3 bases and J 4 bases, with 12 bases left between them. The CDR3 runs to 13 residues. CDR3: CSASPGRLYGYTF. Here the CDR3 DNA reads TGCAGTGCTAGCCCGGGACGGCTCTATGGCTACACCTTC.

This clonotype turned up a few times. The rearrangement links TRBV10-3 to TRBJ2-6, with 10 bases aligning to TRBD1. This CDR3 spans 16 amino acids. Germline CDR1 ENHRY, CDR2 SYGVKD. The J segment lost 4 bases and the V segment lost 5 bases, leaving 5 bases of the junction unmatched. The CDR3 sequence: CAISPGTGVGANVLTF. Here the CDR3 DNA reads TGTGCCATCAGTCCCGGGACAGGGGTCGGGGCCAACGTCCTGACTTTC.

This clonotype was counted many times. The gene calls are TRBV5-1 and TRBJ1-1; 7 bases are a match to TRBD1. The V gene's germline CDR1 is SGHRS and CDR2 YFSETQ. The junction had 7 bases not matched to a gene; V was cut back by 3 bases and J by 5 bases. This CDR3 has 14 residues. The CDR3 sequence: CASSSNRGGTEAFF. The CDR3 DNA sequence: TGCGCCAGCAGCTCTAACAGGGGAGGGACTGAAGCTTTCTTT. Full variable domain (remainder filled in from reference TRBV5-1 and TRBJ1-1): KAGVTQTPRYLIKTRGQQVTLSCSPISGHRSVSWYQQTPGQGLQFLFEYFSETQRNKGNFPGRFSGRQFSNSRSEMNVSTLELGDSALYLCASSSNRGGTEAFFGQGTRLTVV.

This clonotype showed up many times. The chain joins TRBV5-5 to TRBJ1-5; D unclear. From germline, CDR1 is SGHKS and CDR2 YYEKEE (reference sequence). The CDR3 runs 14 residues. The V end lost 0 bases, the J end lost 9 bases, and 13 bases lay between the germline ends. The CDR3 DNA reads as TGTGCCAGCAGCTTGGAGACTAATAACGCGCCCCAGCATTTT. This sequence encodes CASSLETNNAPQHF.